A single sample is the source of the 17 T cell receptor beta chains below, sequenced in a study of CD8+CD57+ T cells in acquired aplastic anemia. Both TCR beta VDJ combination and CDR3 sequence profiling were carried out. Genomic DNA was the template for this profiling. In TCRdb, the reads were re-called with MiXCR into one record per CDR3 protein. The sample yields about 190,000 distinct CDR3 sequences, less than 70% seen once. Sequenced sample: sorted CD4+, CD8+, or CD8+CD57+ T cells (not recorded which) from PBMCs. The receptors originated from a human donor in good health, serving as a control.

V gene TRBV7-8 combines with J gene TRBJ2-7, with 7 positions matching TRBD2. The CDR3 totals 14 residues. Germline V lookup: CDR1 SGHVS, CDR2 FQNEAQ. J was trimmed by 4 bases and V by 1 base; bases with no gene match: 4. CDR3 nucleotide sequence: TGTGCCAGCAGCTTAGGGGCTAGCGGTTACGAGCAGTACTTC. Amino acids: CASSLGASGYEQYF.

The DNA for the CDR3 is TGTGCCACCAGCGTGGGCCAGGGCGGGAGCTACACCTTC. This encodes CATSVGQGGSYTF. The chain recombines TRBV15 with TRBJ1-2; D may be TRBD1 (5 bases). Per germline, CDR1 LNHNV and CDR2 YYDKDF (reference sequence). This CDR3 spans 13 amino acids. Trimming cost V 5 bases and J 9 bases, with 16 bases left between them.

This clonotype was seen many times. The V and J genes are TRBV6-5 and TRBJ1-5; D is unresolved. This CDR3 is built from 15 residues. CDR1 is MNHEY, CDR2 SVGAGI, per germline. Trimming shortened V by 0 bases and J by 3 bases, and 9 bases separated the two germline ends. CDR3 sequence (DNA): TGTGCCAGCAGTTACTCCCCCGGGCTCAATCAGCCCCAGCATTTT. Translation gives CASSYSPGLNQPQHF.

V gene TRBV20-1 combines with J gene TRBJ2-1, with 14 bases that match TRBD2. Germline values: CDR1 DFQATT, CDR2 SNEGSKA (reference sequence). The CDR3 extends over 16 amino acids. V gave up 3 bases and J gave up 7 bases; unmatched junction bases: 8. The DNA of the CDR3 is TGCAGTGCTAGGTCGGGACTAGCGGGGGTGACGAATGAGCAGTTCTTC. Its protein is CSARSGLAGVTNEQFF.

The chain has TRBV6-1 and TRBJ2-7, with 7 bases lining up with TRBD2. The germline CDR1 and CDR2 sequences are MNHNS and SASEGT. The trim removed 8 bases at V and 5 bases at J, leaving 12 bases unmatched. This CDR3 is built from 14 residues. The CDR3 loop reads CASGYGGIGNEQYF. CDR3 bases: TGTGCCAGCGGTTACGGGGGGATCGGCAACGAGCAGTACTTC.

The V gene is TRBV6-1, the J gene TRBJ2-1; D is perhaps TRBD2 (7 bases). Germline values: CDR1 MNHNS, CDR2 SASEGT. Trimming removed 8 bases from V and 2 bases from J, with 13 bases in between. The CDR3 has 14 amino acids. The CDR3 coding sequence is TGTGCCAGCGGGGAGGGACACCCCTACAATGAGCAGTTCTTC. Encoded protein: CASGEGHPYNEQFF.

Details on this clonotype: The junction shows a germline mismatch at one end, possibly a read error. This chain links TRBV7-9 with TRBJ2-3, with 8 bases fitting TRBD2. CDR3 length: 14 amino acids. The germline V gene encodes CDR1 SEHNR and CDR2 FQNEAQ (reference sequence). CDR3 bases: TGTGCCAGCAGCTTAACGGGGGGGCCAGATATGCAGTGTTTT. Protein product: CASSLTGGPDMQCF. Full variable domain (outside the CDR3, taken from reference TRBV7-9 and TRBJ2-3): DTGVSQNPRHKITKRGQNVTFRCDPISEHNRLYWYRQTLGQGPEFLTYFQNEAQLEKSRLLSDRFSAERPKGSFSTLEIQRTEQGDSAMYLCASSLTGGPDMQCFGPGTRLTVL.

This clonotype was detected many times. V usage is TRBV9 and J usage is TRBJ1-4; D is possibly TRBD1 (5 bases). This CDR3 contains 11 residues. Germline CDR1 SGDLS, CDR2 YYNGEE. The CDR3 sequence: CEGRLEEKLFF. The CDR3 nucleotides read TGTGAGGGGCGGTTAGAGGAAAAACTGTTTTTT. The variable domain in full, with the rest retrieved from reference TRBV9 and TRBJ1-4, is DSGVTQTPKHLITATGQRVTLRCSPRSGDLSVYWYQQSLDQGLQFLIQYYNGEERAKGNILERFSAQQFPDLHSELNLSSLELGDSALYFCEGRLEEKLFFGSGTQLSVL.

V and J are TRBV5-1 and TRBJ1-2; 7 bases fit TRBD1. The CDR3 runs 13 residues. V dropped 0 bases and J dropped 7; count of bases not matched to a gene: 3. Germline-derived CDR1 and CDR2 are SGHRS and YFSETQ. CDR3 sequence (DNA): TGCGCCAGCAGCTTGGAGGGACAGTCTGGCTACACCTTC. Its protein is CASSLEGQSGYTF. The full variable domain, in which reference TRBV5-1 and TRBJ1-2 provide the parts outside the CDR3, is KAGVTQTPRYLIKTRGQQVTLSCSPISGHRSVSWYQQTPGQGLQFLFEYFSETQRNKGNFPGRFSGRQFSNSRSEMNVSTLELGDSALYLCASSLEGQSGYTFGSGTRLTVV.

This clonotype was recorded once. V is TRBV6-6 and J is TRBJ2-7; TRBD2 might be the D (6 bases). The CDR3 runs to 14 residues. Trimming cost V 2 bases and J 7 bases, with 15 bases left between them. The germline gives CDR1 MNHNY, CDR2 SVGAGI (reference sequence). For the CDR3, the DNA is TGTGCCAGCAGTTACGGGGCGGGAAGGAATGAGCAGTACGTC. It translates to CASSYGAGRNEQYV.

The chain joins TRBV25-1 to TRBJ1-1; D gene uncertain. CDR1 and CDR2 from the germline V gene are MGHDK and SYGVNS. Trimming stripped 2 bases from V and 9 bases from J, with 4 bases between. CDR3 length: 10 amino acids. The CDR3 DNA reads as TGTGCCAGCAGTGAAGGAAAAGCTTTCTTT. Translation: CASSEGKAFF.

In this sample, this clonotype turned up once. The J gene is TRBJ1-2, the V gene TRBV7-8, with 7 bases lining up with TRBD1. From germline, CDR1 is SGHVS and CDR2 FQNEAQ. The CDR3 is made up of 15 amino acids. Trimming removed 4 bases from V and 5 bases from J; junction bases left unmatched: 10. CDR3 sequence (DNA): TGTGCCAGCAGCTCAAGGGGGCAGGGCTCTTATGGCTACACCTTC. The encoded protein is CASSSRGQGSYGYTF.

J is TRBJ1-2 and V is TRBV7-9, with TRBD1 identical over 11 bases. V was pared by 6 bases and J by 4 bases, with 7 bases of the junction left unmatched. This CDR3 has 15 residues. CDR1 and CDR2 (germline): SEHNR, FQNEAQ (reference sequence). CDR3 residues: CASSFPGTGGYGYTF. The CDR3 nucleotides read TGTGCCAGCAGTTTCCCCGGGACAGGGGGCTATGGCTACACCTTC.

The J gene is TRBJ2-7, the V gene TRBV10-2, with 10 bases aligning to TRBD2. The length of the CDR3 is 17 residues. V gave up 0 bases and J gave up 2 bases; unmatched junction bases: 7. Germline CDR1 is WSHSY and CDR2 is SAAADI. This CDR3 is CASSESFRLAGAYEQYF. CDR3 bases: TGCGCCAGCAGTGAGTCCTTTCGGCTAGCGGGGGCCTACGAGCAGTACTTC.

This clonotype has at least ten counts. This sequence joins TRBV5-8 and TRBJ1-1; TRBD1 agrees at 8 bases. This CDR3 region has 12 residues. The germline V gene has CDR1 SGHTS and CDR2 YDEGEE. With V trimmed by 5 bases and J by 8 bases, 5 bases remained unmatched. The CDR3 DNA reads TGTGCCAGCAGTCCCGGGACAGGCGAAGCTTTCTTT. Translated: CASSPGTGEAFF.

This clonotype was counted only a few times. The CDR3 here is CASSPGLTDPSYNEQFF. CDR3 coding DNA: TGTGCCAGCAGTCCCGGACTGACTGACCCCTCCTACAATGAGCAGTTCTTC. This chain connects TRBV27 to TRBJ2-1; tentative D call: TRBD2 (5 bases). The CDR3 totals 17 residues. The V and J ends lost 5 bases and 0 bases respectively, with 17 bases between them. Germline CDR1 reads MNHEY; CDR2 reads SMNVEV (reference sequence).

In its sample, this clonotype was seen many times. V usage is TRBV12-3 or TRBV12-4 and J usage is TRBJ2-7, with D perhaps matching TRBD1 (6 bases). Trimming took off 5 bases at V and 0 bases at J, with 20 bases between the two ends. This CDR3 spans 17 amino acids. The CDR3: CASSPGQGPPISYEQYF. The CDR3 DNA is TGTGCCAGCAGTCCCGGGCAGGGGCCCCCCATCTCCTACGAGCAGTACTTC.